This T cell receptor beta chain stems from a study of T cell repertoires in cytomegalovirus infection. Across the whole study: Shared public TCR beta signatures pointed to both CMV infection and a matching HLA type. Notes on the study in general: Clonotypes of TCR beta that were HLA-C-restricted and CMV-specific dominated the ex vivo response. Frequencies of public TCR beta families were cumulated, and this identified carriers of CMV plus the relevant HLA.

This CDR3 is built from 13 residues. Germline values: CDR1 MNHEY, CDR2 SMNVEV (reference sequence). Between the trimmed V and J ends, which lost 3 bases and 3 bases, there was a span of 6 bases. Using its own MiXCR run on the reads, TCRdb lists one record per CDR3 protein. The sample carries roughly 500,000 distinct CDR3 sequences, around 10% recorded once. Many counts were recorded for this clonotype. Its target is not known. This chain connects TRBV27 to TRBJ2-1; D remains unclear. The sequenced material came from PBMCs. The receptor's source is a human donor in good health (CMV status not recorded). Some clones in this sample may be carry-over from other donors' samples. CDR3 in amino acids: CASSFGFYNEQFF. The CDR3 bases are TGTGCCAGCAGTTTCGGGTTCTACAATGAGCAGTTCTTC.